This T cell receptor beta chain was sequenced during a study of molecular identifiers for immune sequencing clone quantification. Study-wide findings and caveats: Clones of above 20 RNA copies carried over 97% of effector molecules; in naive cells they carried under 1%. Identical TCR molecules that share a barcode could lead to an underestimation of highly expanded clone sizes.

About this clonotype: The antigen is undetermined.

A single record per CDR3 protein comes from TCRdb applying MiXCR to the PCR reads. The repertoire holds 490,000 or so distinct CDR3 sequences, with under 30% as singletons. The CDR3 runs 16 residues. The V gene end was trimmed by 6 bases and the J gene end by 3 bases; junction bases not matched to a gene: 10. Per the germline V gene, CDR1 is LNHDA and CDR2 is SQIVND (reference sequence). The sequencing sample was made of naive CD8+ T cells from blood, with Jurkat cell RNA spiked in. Noted subset: FACS-sorted CD8+CD4-CCR7+CD45RA+ naive T cells. J is TRBJ1-1 and V is TRBV19; 10 nucleotides agree with TRBD1. This receptor was obtained from a human donor in good health. Some libraries in this study had Jurkat cell RNA spiked in. The chain's CDR3 is CASSQHRTGGDTEAFF. The CDR3 bases are TGTGCCAGTAGCCAACACCGGACAGGGGGAGACACTGAAGCTTTCTTT.